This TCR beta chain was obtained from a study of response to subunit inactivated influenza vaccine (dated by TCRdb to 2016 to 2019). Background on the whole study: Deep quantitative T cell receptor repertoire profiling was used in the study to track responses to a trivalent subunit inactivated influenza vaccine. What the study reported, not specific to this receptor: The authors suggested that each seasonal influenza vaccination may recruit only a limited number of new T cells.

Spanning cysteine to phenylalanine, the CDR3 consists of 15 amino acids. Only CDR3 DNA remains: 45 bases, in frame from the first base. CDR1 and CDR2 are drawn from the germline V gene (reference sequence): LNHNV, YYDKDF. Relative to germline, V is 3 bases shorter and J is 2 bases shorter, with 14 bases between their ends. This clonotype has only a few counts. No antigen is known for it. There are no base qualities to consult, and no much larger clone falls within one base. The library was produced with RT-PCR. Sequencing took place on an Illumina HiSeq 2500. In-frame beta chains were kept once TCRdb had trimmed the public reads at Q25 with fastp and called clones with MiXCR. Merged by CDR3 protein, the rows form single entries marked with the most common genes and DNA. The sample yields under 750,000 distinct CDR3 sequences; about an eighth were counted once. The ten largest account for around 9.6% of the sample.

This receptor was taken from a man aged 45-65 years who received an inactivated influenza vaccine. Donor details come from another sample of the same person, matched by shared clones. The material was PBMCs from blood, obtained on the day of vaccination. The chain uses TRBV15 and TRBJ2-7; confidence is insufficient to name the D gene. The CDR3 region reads CATSSPPPGTYEQYF. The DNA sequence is TGTGCCACCAGCAGTCCGCCTCCTGGGACCTACGAGCAGTACTTC.